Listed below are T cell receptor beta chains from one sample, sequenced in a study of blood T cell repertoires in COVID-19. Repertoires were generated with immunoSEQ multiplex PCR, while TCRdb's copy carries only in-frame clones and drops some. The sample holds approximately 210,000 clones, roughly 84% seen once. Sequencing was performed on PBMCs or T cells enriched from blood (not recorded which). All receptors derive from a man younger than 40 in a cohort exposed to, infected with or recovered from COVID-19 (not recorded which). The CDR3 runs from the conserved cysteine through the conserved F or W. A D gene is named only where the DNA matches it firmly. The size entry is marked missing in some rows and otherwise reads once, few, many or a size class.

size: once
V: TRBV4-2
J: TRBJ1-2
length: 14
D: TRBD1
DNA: TGTGCCAGCAGCCAAGATAGGGACAGCTATGGCTACACCTTC
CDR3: CASSQDRDSYGYTF

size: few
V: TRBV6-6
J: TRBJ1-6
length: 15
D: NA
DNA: TGTGCCAGCAGTGCCCGGGGGGATTCTTATTCACCCCTCCACTTT
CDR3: CASSARGDSYSPLHF

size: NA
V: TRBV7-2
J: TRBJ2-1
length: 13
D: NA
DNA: TGTGCCAGCAGCTTAGTGGGGGCCGATGAGCAGTTCTTC
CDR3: CASSLVGADEQFF

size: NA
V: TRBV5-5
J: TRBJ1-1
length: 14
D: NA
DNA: TGTGCCAGCAGTTGGGGCTCAATGAACACTGAAGCTTTCTTT
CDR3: CASSWGSMNTEAFF

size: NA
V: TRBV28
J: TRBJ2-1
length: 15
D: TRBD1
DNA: TGTGCCAGCAGTCTCATCGGACAGGGGGCAAATGAGCAGTTCTTC
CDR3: CASSLIGQGANEQFF

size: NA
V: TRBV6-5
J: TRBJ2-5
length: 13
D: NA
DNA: TGTGCCAGCAGACCTCAGGGATTAGAGACCCAGTACTTC
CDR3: CASRPQGLETQYF

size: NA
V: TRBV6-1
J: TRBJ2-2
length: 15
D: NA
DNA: TGTGCCAGCAGTGAAGCGCTGGGGGGAACCGGGGAGCTGTTTTTT
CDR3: CASSEALGGTGELFF

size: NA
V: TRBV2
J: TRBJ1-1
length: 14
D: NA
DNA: TGTGCCAGCACCGTAGCGGACCGGGGCACTGAAGCTTTCTTT
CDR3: CASTVADRGTEAFF

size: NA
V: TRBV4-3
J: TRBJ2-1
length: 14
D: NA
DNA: TGCGCCAGCAGCCAAGAGGCAGCCTACAATGAGCAGTTCTTC
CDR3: CASSQEAAYNEQFF

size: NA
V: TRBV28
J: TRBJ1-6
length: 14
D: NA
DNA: TGTGCCAGCCTCTCGGGCTCCTATAATTCACCCCTCCACTTT
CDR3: CASLSGSYNSPLHF

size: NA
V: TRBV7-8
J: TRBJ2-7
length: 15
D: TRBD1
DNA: TGTGCCAGCAGCTTAGAGGGACAGGGAGCCTACGAGCAGTACTTC
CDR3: CASSLEGQGAYEQYF

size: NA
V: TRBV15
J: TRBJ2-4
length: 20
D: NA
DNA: TGTGCCACCAGCAGAGATTGGGGGCGTGACAGCACCTTAGCCAAAAACATTCAGTACTTC
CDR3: CATSRDWGRDSTLAKNIQYF

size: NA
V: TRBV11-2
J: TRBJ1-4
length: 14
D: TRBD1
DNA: TGTGCCAGCAGCCGGGACAGGGGGAGGGAAAAACTGTTTTTT
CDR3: CASSRDRGREKLFF

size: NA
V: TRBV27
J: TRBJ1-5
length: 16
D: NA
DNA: TGTGCCAGCAGTTTAGGCGGGGCAGGGAGATATCAGCCCCAGCATTTT
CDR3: CASSLGGAGRYQPQHF

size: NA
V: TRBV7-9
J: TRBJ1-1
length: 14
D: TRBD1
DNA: TGTGCCAGCACCTTGACAGGGGGCGTCACTGAAGCTTTCTTT
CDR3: CASTLTGGVTEAFF

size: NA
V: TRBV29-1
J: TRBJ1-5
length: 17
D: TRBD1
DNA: TGCAGCGCCACGACCGGGACAGGGGCCAGCTTCAATCAGCCCCAGCATTTT
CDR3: CSATTGTGASFNQPQHF

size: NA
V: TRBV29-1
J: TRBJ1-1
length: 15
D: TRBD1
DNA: TGCAGCGTCCCCGGGACAGGGGTCGGATACACTGAAGCTTTCTTT
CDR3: CSVPGTGVGYTEAFF

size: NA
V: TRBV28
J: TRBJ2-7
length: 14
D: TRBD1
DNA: TGTGCCAGCAGTTTTCCAGGGGGTGGGTACGAGCAGTACTTC
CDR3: CASSFPGGGYEQYF

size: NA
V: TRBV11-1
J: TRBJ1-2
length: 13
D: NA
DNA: TGTGCCAGCAGCTTAGAAGGGCAGGGAGGCTACACCTTC
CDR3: CASSLEGQGGYTF

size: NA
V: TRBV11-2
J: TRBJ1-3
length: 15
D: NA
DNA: TGTGCCAGCAGCTTAGAGCGGCGGGCTGGAAACACCATATATTTT
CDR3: CASSLERRAGNTIYF

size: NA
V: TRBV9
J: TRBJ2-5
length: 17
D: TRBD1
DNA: TGTGCCAGCAGCGAGGCGGGACAGGGGGCGCGCGGAGAGACCCAGTACTTC
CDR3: CASSEAGQGARGETQYF

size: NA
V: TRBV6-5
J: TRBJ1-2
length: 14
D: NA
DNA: TGTGCCAGCAGGCCCAGCGGGGGCGACTATGGCTACACCTTC
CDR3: CASRPSGGDYGYTF

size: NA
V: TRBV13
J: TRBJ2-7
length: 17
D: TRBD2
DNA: TGTGCCAGCAGCCCCCCCATGGGAGCGGGAGGGCCCTACGAGCAGTACTTC
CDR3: CASSPPMGAGGPYEQYF

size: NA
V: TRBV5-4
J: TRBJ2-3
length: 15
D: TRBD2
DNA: TGTGCCAGCAGTTATAGCGGGAGTAGCACAGATACGCAGTATTTT
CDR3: CASSYSGSSTDTQYF

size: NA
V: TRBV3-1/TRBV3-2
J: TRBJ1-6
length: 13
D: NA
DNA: TGTGCCAGCAGCCAGTTCGATAATTCACCCCTCCACTTT
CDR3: CASSQFDNSPLHF

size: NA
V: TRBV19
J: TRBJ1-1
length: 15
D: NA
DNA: TGTGCCAGTAGTGCCCCGGTGAGCATGAACACTGAAGCTTTCTTT
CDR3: CASSAPVSMNTEAFF

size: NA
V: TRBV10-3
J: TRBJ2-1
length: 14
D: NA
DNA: TGTGCCATTAGGGAGGACGGAGCCTACAATGAGCAGTTCTTC
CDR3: CAIREDGAYNEQFF

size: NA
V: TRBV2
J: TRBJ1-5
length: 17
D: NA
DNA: TGTGCCAGCAGTGAACTACCCGGGACAATCGAGGATCAGCCCCAGCATTTT
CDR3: CASSELPGTIEDQPQHF

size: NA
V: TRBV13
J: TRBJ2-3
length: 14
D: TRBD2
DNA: TGTGCCAGCAGCTTGGGACTATTCACAGATACGCAGTATTTT
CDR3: CASSLGLFTDTQYF

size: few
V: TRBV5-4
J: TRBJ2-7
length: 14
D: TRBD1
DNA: TGTGCCAGCAGCTTGCCGGACAGGCCCCACGAGCAGTACTTC
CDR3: CASSLPDRPHEQYF

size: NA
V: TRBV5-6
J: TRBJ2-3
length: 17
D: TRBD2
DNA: TGTGCCAGCAGCTTGGGAATTAGCGGGAGTGGGACAGATACGCAGTATTTT
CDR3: CASSLGISGSGTDTQYF

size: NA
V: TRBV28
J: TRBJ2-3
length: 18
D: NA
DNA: TGTGCCAGCAGTGACCTTTATACACCCGGGATGCGCACAGATACGCAGTATTTT
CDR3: CASSDLYTPGMRTDTQYF

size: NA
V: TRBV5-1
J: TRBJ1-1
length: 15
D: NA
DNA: TGCGCCAGCAGCTTGGGTGGAGGGGTTTTAGCTGAAGCTTTCTTT
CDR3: CASSLGGGVLAEAFF

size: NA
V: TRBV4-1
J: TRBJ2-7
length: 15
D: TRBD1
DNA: TGCGCCAGCAGCGCCGCGGACAGGGGGCGCCTCGAGCAGTACTTC
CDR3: CASSAADRGRLEQYF

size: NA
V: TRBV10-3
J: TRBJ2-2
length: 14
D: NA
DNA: TGTGCCATCAGGGAAGGACAGAAGACCGGGGAGCTGTTTTTT
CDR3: CAIREGQKTGELFF

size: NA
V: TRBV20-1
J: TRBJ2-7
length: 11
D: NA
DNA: TGCAGCGCCGCCCTAGCGAGCGAGCAGTACTTC
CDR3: CSAALASEQYF

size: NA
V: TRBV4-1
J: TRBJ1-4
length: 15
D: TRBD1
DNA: TGCGCCAGCAGCCTACCAGGGGGTTCTAATGAAAAACTGTTTTTT
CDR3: CASSLPGGSNEKLFF

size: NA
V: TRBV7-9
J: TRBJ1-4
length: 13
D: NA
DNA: TGTGCCAGCAGCTCGTCAACTAATGAAAAACTGTTTTTT
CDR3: CASSSSTNEKLFF

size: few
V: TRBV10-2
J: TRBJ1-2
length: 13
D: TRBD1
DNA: TGCGCCAGCAGTGAGGACAGGGACTATGGCTACACCTTC
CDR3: CASSEDRDYGYTF

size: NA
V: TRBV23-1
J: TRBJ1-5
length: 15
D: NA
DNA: TGCGCCAGCAGTCAACGCAACAGGTACGGTCAGCCCCAGCATTTT
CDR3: CASSQRNRYGQPQHF

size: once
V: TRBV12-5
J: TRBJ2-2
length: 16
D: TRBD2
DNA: TGTGCTAGTGGTTCGTCTAGCGGGAGCCACACCGGGGAGCTGTTTTTT
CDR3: CASGSSSGSHTGELFF